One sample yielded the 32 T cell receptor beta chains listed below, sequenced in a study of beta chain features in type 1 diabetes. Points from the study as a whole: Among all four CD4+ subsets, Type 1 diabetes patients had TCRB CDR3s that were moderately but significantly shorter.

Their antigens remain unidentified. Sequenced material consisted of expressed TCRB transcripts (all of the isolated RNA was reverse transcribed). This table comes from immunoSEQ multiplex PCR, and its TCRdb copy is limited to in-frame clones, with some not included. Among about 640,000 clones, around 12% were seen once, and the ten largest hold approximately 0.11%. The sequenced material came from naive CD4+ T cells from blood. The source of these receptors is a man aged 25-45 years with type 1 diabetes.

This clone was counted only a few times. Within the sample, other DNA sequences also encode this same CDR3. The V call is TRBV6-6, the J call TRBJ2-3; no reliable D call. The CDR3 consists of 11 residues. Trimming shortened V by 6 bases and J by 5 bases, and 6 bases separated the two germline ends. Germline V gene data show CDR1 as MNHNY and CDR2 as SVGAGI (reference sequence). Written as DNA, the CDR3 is TGTGCCAGCAGCCTCAGAGATACGCAGTATTTT. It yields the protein CASSLRDTQYF.

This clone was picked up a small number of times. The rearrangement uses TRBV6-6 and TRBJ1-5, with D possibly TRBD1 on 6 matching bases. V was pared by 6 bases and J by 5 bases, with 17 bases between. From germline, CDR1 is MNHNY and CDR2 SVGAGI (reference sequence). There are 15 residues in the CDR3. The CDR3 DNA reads TGTGCCAGCAGACTACAGGGAAGAGGTTATCAGCCCCAGCATTTT. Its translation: CASRLQGRGYQPQHF.

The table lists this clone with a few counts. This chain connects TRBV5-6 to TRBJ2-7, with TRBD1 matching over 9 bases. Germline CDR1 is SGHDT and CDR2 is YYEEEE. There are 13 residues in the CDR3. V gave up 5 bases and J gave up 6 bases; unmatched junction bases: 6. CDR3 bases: TGTGCCAGCAGTCGGGACAGGGATGCCGAGCAGTACTTC. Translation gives CASSRDRDAEQYF.

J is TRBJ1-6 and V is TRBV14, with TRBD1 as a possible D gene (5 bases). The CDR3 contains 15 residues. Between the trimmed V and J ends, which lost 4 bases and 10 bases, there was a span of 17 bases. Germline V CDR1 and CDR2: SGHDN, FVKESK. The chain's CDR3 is CASSRGPGLGSPLHF. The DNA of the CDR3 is TGTGCCAGCAGCCGAGGGCCAGGGCTGGGGTCACCCCTCCACTTT.

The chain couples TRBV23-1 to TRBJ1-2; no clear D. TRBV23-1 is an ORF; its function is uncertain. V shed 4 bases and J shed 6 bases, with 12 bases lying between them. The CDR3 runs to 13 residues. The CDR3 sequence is CASSRPLINGYTF. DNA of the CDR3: TGCGCCAGCAGTCGACCCCTCATCAATGGCTACACCTTC.

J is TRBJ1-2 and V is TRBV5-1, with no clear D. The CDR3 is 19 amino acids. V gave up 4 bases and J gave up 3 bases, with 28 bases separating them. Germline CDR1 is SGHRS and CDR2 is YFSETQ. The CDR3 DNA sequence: TGCGCCAGCAGCGAGACTCCGCCGCGGTCCAAGCAACGGGACTATGGCTACACCTTC. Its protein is CASSETPPRSKQRDYGYTF.

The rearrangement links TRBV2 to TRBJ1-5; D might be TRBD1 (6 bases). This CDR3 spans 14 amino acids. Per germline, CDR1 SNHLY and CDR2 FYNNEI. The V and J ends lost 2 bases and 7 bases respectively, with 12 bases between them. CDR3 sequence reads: CASSENREKQPQHF. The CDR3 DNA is TGTGCCAGCAGTGAAAACAGGGAGAAGCAGCCCCAGCATTTT.

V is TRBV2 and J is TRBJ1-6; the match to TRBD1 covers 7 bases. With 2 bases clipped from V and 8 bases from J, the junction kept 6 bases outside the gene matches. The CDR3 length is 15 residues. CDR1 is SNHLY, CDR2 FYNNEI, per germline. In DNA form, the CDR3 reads TGTGCCAGCAGTGAAATGGGACAGAGGGATTCACCCCTCCACTTT. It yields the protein CASSEMGQRDSPLHF.

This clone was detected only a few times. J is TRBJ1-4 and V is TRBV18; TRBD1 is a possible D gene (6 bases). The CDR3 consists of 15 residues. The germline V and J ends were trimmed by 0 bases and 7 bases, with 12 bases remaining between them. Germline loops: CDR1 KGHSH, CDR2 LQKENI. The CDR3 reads CASSPPQGTGEKLFF. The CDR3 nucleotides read TGTGCCAGCTCACCACCGCAGGGGACGGGTGAAAAACTGTTTTTT.

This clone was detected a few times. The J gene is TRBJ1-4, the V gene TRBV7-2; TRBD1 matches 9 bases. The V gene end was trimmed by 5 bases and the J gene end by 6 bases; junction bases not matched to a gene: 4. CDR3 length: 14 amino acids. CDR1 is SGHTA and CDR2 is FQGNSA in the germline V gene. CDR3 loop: CASSLGQGDEKLFF. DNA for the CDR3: TGTGCCAGCAGCCTGGGACAGGGAGATGAAAAACTGTTTTTT.

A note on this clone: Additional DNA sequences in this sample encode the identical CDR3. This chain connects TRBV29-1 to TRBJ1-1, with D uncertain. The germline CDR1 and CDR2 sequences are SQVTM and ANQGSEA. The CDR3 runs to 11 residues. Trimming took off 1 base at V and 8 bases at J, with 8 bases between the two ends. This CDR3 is CSVEGVTEAFF. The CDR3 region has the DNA TGCAGCGTTGAAGGCGTCACCGAAGCTTTCTTT.

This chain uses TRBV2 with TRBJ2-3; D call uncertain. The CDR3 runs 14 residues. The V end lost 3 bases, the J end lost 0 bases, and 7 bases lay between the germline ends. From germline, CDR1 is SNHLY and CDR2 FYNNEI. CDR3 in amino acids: CASSERVSTDTQYF. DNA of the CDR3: TGTGCCAGCAGTGAGCGTGTGAGCACAGATACGCAGTATTTT.

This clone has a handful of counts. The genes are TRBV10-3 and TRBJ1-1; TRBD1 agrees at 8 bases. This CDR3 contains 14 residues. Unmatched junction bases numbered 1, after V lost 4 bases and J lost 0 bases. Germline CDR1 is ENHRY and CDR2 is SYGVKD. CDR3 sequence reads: CAISGTGLNTEAFF. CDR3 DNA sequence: TGTGCCATCAGTGGGACAGGGTTGAACACTGAAGCTTTCTTT.

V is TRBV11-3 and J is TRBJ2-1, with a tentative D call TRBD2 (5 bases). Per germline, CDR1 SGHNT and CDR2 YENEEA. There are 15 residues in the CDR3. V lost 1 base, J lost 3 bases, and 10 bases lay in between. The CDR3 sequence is CASSLGESGYNEQFF. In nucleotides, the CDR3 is TGTGCCAGCAGCTTAGGGGAGTCAGGCTACAATGAGCAGTTCTTC.

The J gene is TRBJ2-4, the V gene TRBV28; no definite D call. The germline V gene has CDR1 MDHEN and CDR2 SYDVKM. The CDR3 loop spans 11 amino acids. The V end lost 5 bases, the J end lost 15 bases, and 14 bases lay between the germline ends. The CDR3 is CASSPRGRRYF. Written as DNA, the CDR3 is TGTGCCAGCAGTCCTCGAGGAAGACGGTACTTC.

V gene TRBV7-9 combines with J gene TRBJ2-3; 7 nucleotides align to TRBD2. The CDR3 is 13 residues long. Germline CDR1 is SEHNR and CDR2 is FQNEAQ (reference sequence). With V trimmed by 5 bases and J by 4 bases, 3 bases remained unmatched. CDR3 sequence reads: CASSQRGPDTQYF. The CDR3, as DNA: TGTGCCAGCAGCCAGCGGGGTCCAGATACGCAGTATTTT. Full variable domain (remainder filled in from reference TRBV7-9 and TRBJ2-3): DTGVSQNPRHKITKRGQNVTFRCDPISEHNRLYWYRQTLGQGPEFLTYFQNEAQLEKSRLLSDRFSAERPKGSFSTLEIQRTEQGDSAMYLCASSQRGPDTQYFGPGTRLTVL.

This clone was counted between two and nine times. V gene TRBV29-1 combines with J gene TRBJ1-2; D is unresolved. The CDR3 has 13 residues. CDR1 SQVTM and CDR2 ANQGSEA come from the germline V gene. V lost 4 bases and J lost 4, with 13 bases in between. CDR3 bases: TGCAGCGTTGTAGCCGATGCCCTCTATGGCTACACCTTC. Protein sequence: CSVVADALYGYTF.

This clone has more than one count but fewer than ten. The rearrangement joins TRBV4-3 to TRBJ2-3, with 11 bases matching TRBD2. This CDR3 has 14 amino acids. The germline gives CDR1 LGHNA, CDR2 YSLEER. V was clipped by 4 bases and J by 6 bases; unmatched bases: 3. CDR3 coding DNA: TGCGCCAGCAGCCCTCGGACTAGCGGGGATACGCAGTATTTT. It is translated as CASSPRTSGDTQYF.

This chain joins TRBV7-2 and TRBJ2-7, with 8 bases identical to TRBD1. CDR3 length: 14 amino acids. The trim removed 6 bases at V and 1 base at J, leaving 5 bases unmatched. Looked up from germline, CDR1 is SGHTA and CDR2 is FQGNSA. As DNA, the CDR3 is TGTGCCAGCAGGTCGGACAGGGATTCCTACGAGCAGTACTTC. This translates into CASRSDRDSYEQYF.

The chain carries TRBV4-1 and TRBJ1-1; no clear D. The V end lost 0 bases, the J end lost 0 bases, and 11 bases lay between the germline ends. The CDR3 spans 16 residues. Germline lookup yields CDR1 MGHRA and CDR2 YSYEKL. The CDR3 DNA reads TGCGCCAGCAGCCAAGATGAGGAGGGCTTGAACACTGAAGCTTTCTTT. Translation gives CASSQDEEGLNTEAFF.

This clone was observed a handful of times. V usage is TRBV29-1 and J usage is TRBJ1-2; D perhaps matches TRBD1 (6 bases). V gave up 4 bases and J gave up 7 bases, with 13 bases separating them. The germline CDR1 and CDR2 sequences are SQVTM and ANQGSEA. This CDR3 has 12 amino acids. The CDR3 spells CSVGGGAGGYTF. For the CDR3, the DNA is TGCAGCGTTGGAGGGGGGGCCGGTGGCTACACCTTC.

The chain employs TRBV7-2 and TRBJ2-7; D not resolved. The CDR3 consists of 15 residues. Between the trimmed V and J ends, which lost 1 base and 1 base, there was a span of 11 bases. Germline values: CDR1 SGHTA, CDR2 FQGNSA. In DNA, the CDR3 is TGTGCCAGCAGCTTAGAACCCAATCCTTCCTACGAGCAGTACTTC. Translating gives CASSLEPNPSYEQYF.

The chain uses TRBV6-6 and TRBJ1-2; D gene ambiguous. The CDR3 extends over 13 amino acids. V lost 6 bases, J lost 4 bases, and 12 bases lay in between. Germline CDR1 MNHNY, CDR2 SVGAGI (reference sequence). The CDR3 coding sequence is TGTGCCAGCAGCCTACAGACCCCCTATGGCTACACCTTC. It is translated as CASSLQTPYGYTF.

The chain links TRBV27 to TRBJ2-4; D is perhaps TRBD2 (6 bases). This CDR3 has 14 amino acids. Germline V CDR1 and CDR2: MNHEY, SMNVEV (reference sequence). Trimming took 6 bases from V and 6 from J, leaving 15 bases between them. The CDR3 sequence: CASSLDGGLNIQYF. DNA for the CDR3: TGTGCCAGCAGCCTAGACGGAGGGTTAAACATTCAGTACTTC.

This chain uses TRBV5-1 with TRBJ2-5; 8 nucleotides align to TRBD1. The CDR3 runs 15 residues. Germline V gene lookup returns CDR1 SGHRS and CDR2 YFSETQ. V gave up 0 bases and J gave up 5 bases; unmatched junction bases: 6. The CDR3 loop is CASSLEAGGGETQYF. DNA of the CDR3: TGCGCCAGCAGCTTGGAAGCAGGGGGCGGGGAGACCCAGTACTTC.

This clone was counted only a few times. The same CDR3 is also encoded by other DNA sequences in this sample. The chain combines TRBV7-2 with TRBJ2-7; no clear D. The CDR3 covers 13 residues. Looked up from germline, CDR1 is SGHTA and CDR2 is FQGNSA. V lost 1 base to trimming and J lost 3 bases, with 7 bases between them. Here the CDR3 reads CASSLGFVYEQYF. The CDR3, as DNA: TGTGCCAGCAGCTTAGGTTTCGTCTACGAGCAGTACTTC.

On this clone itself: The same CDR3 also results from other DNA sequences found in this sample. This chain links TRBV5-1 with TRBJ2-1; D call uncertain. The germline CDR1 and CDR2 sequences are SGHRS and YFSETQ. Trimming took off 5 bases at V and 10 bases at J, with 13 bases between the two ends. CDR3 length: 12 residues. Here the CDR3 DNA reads TGCGCCAGCAGTTTCGAAGGAAGCGAGCAGTTCTTC. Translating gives CASSFEGSEQFF.

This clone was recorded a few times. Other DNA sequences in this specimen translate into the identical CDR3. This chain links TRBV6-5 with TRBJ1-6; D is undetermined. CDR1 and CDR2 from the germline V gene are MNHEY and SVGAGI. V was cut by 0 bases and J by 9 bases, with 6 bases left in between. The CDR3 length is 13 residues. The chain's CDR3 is CASSYSLGSPLHF. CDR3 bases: TGTGCCAGCAGTTACTCCCTCGGTTCACCCCTCCACTTT.

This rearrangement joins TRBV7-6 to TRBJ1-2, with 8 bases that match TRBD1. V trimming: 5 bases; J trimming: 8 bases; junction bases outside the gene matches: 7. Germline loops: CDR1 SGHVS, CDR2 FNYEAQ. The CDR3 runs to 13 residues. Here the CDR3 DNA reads TGTGCCAGCAGCCCCGCAGGGGACAGGGGCTACACCTTC. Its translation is CASSPAGDRGYTF.

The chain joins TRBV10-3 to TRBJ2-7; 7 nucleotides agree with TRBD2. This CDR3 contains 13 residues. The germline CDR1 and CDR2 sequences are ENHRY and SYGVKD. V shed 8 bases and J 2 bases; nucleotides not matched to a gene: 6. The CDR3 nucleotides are TGTGCCATCGCGGCTAGCGGAACCTACGAGCAGTACTTC. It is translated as CAIAASGTYEQYF.

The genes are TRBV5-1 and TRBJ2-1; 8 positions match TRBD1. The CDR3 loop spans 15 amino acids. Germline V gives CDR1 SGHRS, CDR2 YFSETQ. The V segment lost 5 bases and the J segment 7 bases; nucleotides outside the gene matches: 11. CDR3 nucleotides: TGCGCCAGCAGACCTCCCGGGACAGGTGAGAATGAGCAGTTCTTC. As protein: CASRPPGTGENEQFF.

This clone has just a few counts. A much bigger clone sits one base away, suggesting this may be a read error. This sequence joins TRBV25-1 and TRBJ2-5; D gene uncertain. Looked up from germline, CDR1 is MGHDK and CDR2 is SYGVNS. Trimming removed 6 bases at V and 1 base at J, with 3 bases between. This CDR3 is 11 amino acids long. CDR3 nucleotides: TGTGCCAGCAGCTTCCAAGAGACCCAGTACTTC. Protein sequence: CASSFQETQYF.